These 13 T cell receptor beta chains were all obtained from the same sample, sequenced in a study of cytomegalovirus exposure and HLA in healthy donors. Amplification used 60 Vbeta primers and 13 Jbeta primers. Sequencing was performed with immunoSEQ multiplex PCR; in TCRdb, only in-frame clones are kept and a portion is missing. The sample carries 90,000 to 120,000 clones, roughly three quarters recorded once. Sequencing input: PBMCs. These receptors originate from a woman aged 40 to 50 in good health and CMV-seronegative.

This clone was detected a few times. In DNA, the CDR3 is TGCGCCAGCAGCCAAGTGGTAACAGACAATTCACCCCTCCACTTT. Its protein product is CASSQVVTDNSPLHF. The rearrangement links TRBV4-3 to TRBJ1-6, with D unresolved. Germline CDR1 is LGHNA and CDR2 is YSLEER. This CDR3 is built from 15 residues. V was pared by 1 base and J by 7 bases, with 11 bases between.

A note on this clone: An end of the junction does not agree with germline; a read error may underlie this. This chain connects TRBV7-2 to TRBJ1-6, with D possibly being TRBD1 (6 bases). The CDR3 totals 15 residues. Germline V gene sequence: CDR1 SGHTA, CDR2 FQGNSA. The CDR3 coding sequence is TGTGCCAGCAGCTCCAGGACAGCGTCTAATTCGCCCCTCCACTTT. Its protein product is CASSSRTASNSPLHF. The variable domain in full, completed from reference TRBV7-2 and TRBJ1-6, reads GAGVSQSPSNKVTEKGKDVELRCDPISGHTALYWYRQSLGQGLEFLIYFQGNSAPDKSGLPSDRFSAERTGGSVSTLTIQRTQQEDSAVYLCASSSRTASNSPLHFGNGTRLTVT.

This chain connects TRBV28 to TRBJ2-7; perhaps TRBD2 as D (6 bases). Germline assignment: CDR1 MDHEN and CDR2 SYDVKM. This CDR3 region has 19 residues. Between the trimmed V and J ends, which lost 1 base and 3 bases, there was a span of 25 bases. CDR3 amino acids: CASSLSAGLGTLWDYEQYF. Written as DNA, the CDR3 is TGTGCCAGCAGTTTATCGGCGGGGTTGGGGACCCTATGGGACTACGAGCAGTACTTC. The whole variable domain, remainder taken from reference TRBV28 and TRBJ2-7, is DVKVTQSSRYLVKRTGEKVFLECVQDMDHENMFWYRQDPGLGLRLIYFSYDVKMKEKGDIPEGYSVSREKKERFSLILESASTNQTSMYLCASSLSAGLGTLWDYEQYFGPGTRLTVT.

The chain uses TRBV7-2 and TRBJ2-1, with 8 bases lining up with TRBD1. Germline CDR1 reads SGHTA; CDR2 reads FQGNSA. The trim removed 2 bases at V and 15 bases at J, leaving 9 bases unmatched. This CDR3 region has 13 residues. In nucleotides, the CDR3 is TGTGCCAGCAGCTTACCCGGGACAGGTAGTTTGTTCTTC. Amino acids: CASSLPGTGSLFF.

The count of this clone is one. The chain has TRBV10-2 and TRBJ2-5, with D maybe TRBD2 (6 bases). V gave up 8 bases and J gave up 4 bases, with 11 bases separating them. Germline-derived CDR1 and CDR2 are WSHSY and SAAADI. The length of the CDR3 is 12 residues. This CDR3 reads CASARLGETQYF. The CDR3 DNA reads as TGCGCCAGCGCCCGACTAGGAGAGACCCAGTACTTC.

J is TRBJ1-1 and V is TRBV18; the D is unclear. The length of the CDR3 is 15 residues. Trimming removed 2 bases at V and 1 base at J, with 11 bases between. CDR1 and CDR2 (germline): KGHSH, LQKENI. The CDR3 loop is CASSPSSDANTEAFF. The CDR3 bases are TGTGCCAGCTCACCATCGAGCGACGCGAACACTGAAGCTTTCTTT.

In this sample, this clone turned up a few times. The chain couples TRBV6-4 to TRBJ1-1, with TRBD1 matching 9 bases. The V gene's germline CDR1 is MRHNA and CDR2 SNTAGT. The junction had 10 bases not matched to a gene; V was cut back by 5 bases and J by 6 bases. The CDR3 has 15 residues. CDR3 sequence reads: CASSYQATGGSEAFF. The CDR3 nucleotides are TGTGCCAGCAGTTACCAGGCGACAGGGGGGTCTGAAGCTTTCTTT.

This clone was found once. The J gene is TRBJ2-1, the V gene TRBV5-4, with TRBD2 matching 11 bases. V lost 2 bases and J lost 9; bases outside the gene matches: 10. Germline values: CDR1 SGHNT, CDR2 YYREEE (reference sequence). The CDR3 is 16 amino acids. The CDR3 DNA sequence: TGTGCCAGCAGCTTTTACCTAGCGGGAGGTCCCGGTGAGCAGTTCTTC. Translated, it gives CASSFYLAGGPGEQFF.

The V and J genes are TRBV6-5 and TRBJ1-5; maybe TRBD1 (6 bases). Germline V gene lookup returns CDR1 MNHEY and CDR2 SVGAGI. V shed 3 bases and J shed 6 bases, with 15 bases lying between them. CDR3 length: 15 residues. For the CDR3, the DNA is TGTGCCAGCAGTTATAACAGGGCGGGGGGTCAGCCCCAGCATTTT. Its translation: CASSYNRAGGQPQHF.

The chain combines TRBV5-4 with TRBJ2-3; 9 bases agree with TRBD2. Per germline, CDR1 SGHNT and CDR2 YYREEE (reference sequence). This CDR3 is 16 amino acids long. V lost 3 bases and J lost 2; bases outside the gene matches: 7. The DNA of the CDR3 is TGTGCCAGCAGCTCGACTAGCGGACTAAACACAGATACGCAGTATTTT. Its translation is CASSSTSGLNTDTQYF.

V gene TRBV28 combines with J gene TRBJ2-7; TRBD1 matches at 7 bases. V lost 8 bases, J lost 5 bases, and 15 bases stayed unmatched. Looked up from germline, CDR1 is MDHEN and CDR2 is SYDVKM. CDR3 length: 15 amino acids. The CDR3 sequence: CASSLQGSPLDEQYF. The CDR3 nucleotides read TGTGCCAGCTCACTACAGGGGTCCCCCCTCGACGAGCAGTACTTC.

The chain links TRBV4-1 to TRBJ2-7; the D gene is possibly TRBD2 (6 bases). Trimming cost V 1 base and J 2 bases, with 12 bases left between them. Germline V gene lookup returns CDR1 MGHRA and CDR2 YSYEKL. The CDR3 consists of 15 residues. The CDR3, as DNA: TGCGCCAGCAGCCAAGCCCCCTCGGGGGCCTACGAGCAGTACTTC. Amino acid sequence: CASSQAPSGAYEQYF.

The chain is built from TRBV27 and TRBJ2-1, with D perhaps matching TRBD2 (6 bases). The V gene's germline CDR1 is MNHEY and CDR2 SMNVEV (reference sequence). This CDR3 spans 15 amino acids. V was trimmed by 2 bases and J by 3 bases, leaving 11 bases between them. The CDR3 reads CASSLRDFHYNEQFF. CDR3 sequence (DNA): TGTGCCAGCAGTTTAAGGGACTTCCACTACAATGAGCAGTTCTTC.